This T cell receptor beta chain was identified during a study of blood T cell repertoires in COVID-19. This CDR3 spans 11 amino acids. V was trimmed by 6 bases and J by 9 bases, leaving 12 bases between them. From germline, CDR1 is DFQATT and CDR2 SNEGSKA (reference sequence). The age range of participants was 18 to 89 years, with residence in about two dozen US areas. Profiling relied on immunoSEQ multiplex PCR, and the TCRdb table lists in-frame clones only, not all of them. Of about 200,000 clones in the sample, 81% are singletons; the top ten hold about 8.9%. The chain couples TRBV20-1 to TRBJ2-1; D is undetermined. The origin of this receptor is a woman aged 50 to 60 with acute COVID-19. What was sequenced was PBMCs or T cells enriched from blood (not recorded which). The CDR3 sequence: CSAFDSPEQFF. DNA of the CDR3: TGCAGTGCCTTCGACTCTCCTGAGCAGTTCTTC.